These 21 T cell receptor beta chains were all obtained from the same sample, sequenced in a study of T cell changes during pregnancy in multiple sclerosis (dated by TCRdb to between 2019 and 2020). Library construction relied on the immunoSEQ multiplex PCR assay. Sourced from immuneACCESS, this table was stored by TCRdb with only in-frame sequences that have V and J called. A share of the clones is absent; for the studies checked, an unresolved V gene accounts for under half, and the remainder has no known explanation. The sample table holds some 89,000 clones, of which about 94% were seen once. The ten top clones hold 2% to 3% of the sample. The starting material was peripheral blood, obtained in the third trimester of pregnancy. Receptors were obtained from a female donor with multiple sclerosis, enrolled in a pregnancy study.

This chain links TRBV18 with TRBJ1-5; the match to TRBD1 covers 9 bases. V gave up 5 bases and J gave up 5 bases; unmatched junction bases: 10. Looked up from germline, CDR1 is KGHSH and CDR2 is LQKENI. This CDR3 comprises 16 residues. The CDR3 DNA follows: TGTGCCAGCTCAATAGGGACAGGGAACATAGATCAGCCCCAGCATTTT. As protein: CASSIGTGNIDQPQHF.

The V and J genes are TRBV5-1 and TRBJ1-2; perhaps TRBD1 as D (5 bases). In germline, CDR1 is SGHRS, CDR2 YFSETQ. This CDR3 has 17 residues. Between the trimmed V and J ends, which lost 0 bases and 0 bases, there was a span of 15 bases. Written as DNA, the CDR3 is TGCGCCAGCAGCTTGGATCCCCGACAGTATGCTAACTATGGCTACACCTTC. Residues: CASSLDPRQYANYGYTF.

This chain joins TRBV4-1 and TRBJ1-2; TRBD1 matches 9 bases. CDR1 and CDR2 from the germline V gene are MGHRA and YSYEKL. The V gene end was trimmed by 3 bases and the J gene end by 8 bases; junction bases not matched to a gene: 10. This CDR3 has 15 amino acids. DNA for the CDR3: TGCGCCAGCAGCCACGGGGGGACAGGGCAGGGCGGCTACACCTTC. It encodes CASSHGGTGQGGYTF.

The chain is built from TRBV30 and TRBJ1-1; 7 nucleotides agree with TRBD1. The CDR3 is 15 residues long. Germline-derived CDR1 and CDR2 are GTSNPN and SVGIG (reference sequence). The V gene end was trimmed by 0 bases and the J gene end by 4 bases; junction bases not matched to a gene: 8. CDR3 nucleotides: TGTGCCTGGAGTGTACGAAGGGGGCTCGGCACTGAAGCTTTCTTT. Translated: CAWSVRRGLGTEAFF.

J is TRBJ2-7 and V is TRBV6-5; TRBD1 is a possible D gene (6 bases). In germline, CDR1 is MNHEY, CDR2 SVGAGI. V was clipped by 5 bases and J by 0 bases, with 14 bases between them. This CDR3 has 15 amino acids. The chain's CDR3 is CASSLDRRVSYEQYF. As DNA, the CDR3 is TGTGCCAGCAGTCTAGACAGGCGGGTCTCCTACGAGCAGTACTTC.

The chain is built from TRBV2 and TRBJ1-4; D not resolved. This CDR3 is built from 14 residues. V lost 7 bases and J lost 10, with 19 bases in between. The germline V gene has CDR1 SNHLY and CDR2 FYNNEI. CDR3 amino acids: CASIAPNLRGKLFF. DNA of the CDR3: TGTGCCAGCATAGCGCCGAATTTACGCGGAAAACTGTTTTTT.

The chain has TRBV15 and TRBJ1-1, with a weak D call TRBD1 (5 bases). CDR1 and CDR2 (germline): LNHNV, YYDKDF (reference sequence). This CDR3 is 14 amino acids long. V was pared by 3 bases and J by 2 bases, with 10 bases between. The CDR3 is CATSRLGGNTEAFF. DNA of the CDR3: TGTGCCACCAGCAGGCTCGGGGGAAACACTGAAGCTTTCTTT.

This chain links TRBV29-1 with TRBJ2-3, with 9 positions matching TRBD2. In germline, CDR1 is SQVTM, CDR2 ANQGSEA. The junction had 7 bases not matched to a gene; V was cut back by 6 bases and J by 3 bases. The CDR3 consists of 14 residues. DNA for the CDR3: TGCAGCGTGCTAGCGGGGCCCAAAACAGATACGCAGTATTTT. This codes for CSVLAGPKTDTQYF.

The chain uses TRBV18 and TRBJ2-3, with D possibly matching TRBD2 (5 bases). Trimming removed 2 bases at V and 6 bases at J, with 15 bases between. This CDR3 has 15 amino acids. From germline, CDR1 is KGHSH and CDR2 LQKENI. This CDR3 reads CASSPITGKADTQYF. DNA of the CDR3: TGTGCCAGCTCACCAATAACGGGGAAGGCGGATACGCAGTATTTT.

This clone was found once. J is TRBJ2-3 and V is TRBV13; D is perhaps TRBD1 (5 bases). V shed 4 bases and J shed 0 bases, with 17 bases lying between them. The germline V gene has CDR1 PRHDT and CDR2 FYEKMQ (reference sequence). This CDR3 region has 17 residues. Here the CDR3 reads CASSSPRSRASTDTQYF. In nucleotides, the CDR3 is TGTGCCAGCAGCTCGCCTAGGTCCAGGGCTAGCACAGATACGCAGTATTTT.

This rearrangement joins TRBV19 to TRBJ1-5; D gene ambiguous. The V and J ends lost 1 base and 7 bases respectively, with 11 bases between them. Germline V gives CDR1 LNHDA, CDR2 SQIVND (reference sequence). This CDR3 spans 14 amino acids. CDR3 DNA: TGTGCCAGTAGTATAGTGGAGGGAAACCAGCCCCAGCATTTT. It encodes CASSIVEGNQPQHF.

The chain carries TRBV6-6 and TRBJ2-2; D gene unclear. Germline CDR1 reads MNHNY; CDR2 reads SVGAGI (reference sequence). The CDR3 has 16 amino acids. Trimming pared 1 base from V and 1 base from J, leaving 10 bases between. The CDR3 spells CASSYFSGWNTGELFF. The CDR3 DNA follows: TGTGCCAGCAGTTACTTCTCAGGATGGAACACCGGGGAGCTGTTTTTT.

This clone came up once. The junction departs from the called germline gene at one end, perhaps through a read error. This CDR3 is CASSLLSGAPQRF. Written as DNA, the CDR3 is TGTGCCAGCAGCTTACTATCCGGAGCCCCGCAGCGCTTC. The chain links TRBV7-2 to TRBJ2-7; the D is unclear. Germline V gene sequence: CDR1 SGHTA, CDR2 FQGNSA. The CDR3 runs to 13 residues.

This clone was seen only a few times. The V and J genes are TRBV4-1 and TRBJ1-6; D remains unclear. V was pared by 1 base and J by 8 bases, with 9 bases between. CDR1 is MGHRA, CDR2 YSYEKL, per germline. This CDR3 region has 14 residues. CDR3 region: CASSQVAADSPLHF. In nucleotides, the CDR3 is TGCGCCAGCAGCCAAGTAGCCGCCGATTCACCCCTCCACTTT.

The chain employs TRBV15 and TRBJ2-6; 7 nucleotides match TRBD1. CDR1 and CDR2 (germline): LNHNV, YYDKDF (reference sequence). The CDR3 covers 15 residues. V dropped 5 bases and J dropped 0; count of bases not matched to a gene: 1. In nucleotides, the CDR3 is TGTGCCACCAGCGACAGGGACTCTGGGGCCAACGTCCTGACTTTC. Residues: CATSDRDSGANVLTF.

This chain connects TRBV7-9 to TRBJ1-5, with D maybe TRBD1 (5 bases). V lost 1 base and J 14 bases, leaving 12 bases between the germline ends. The length of the CDR3 is 12 residues. Germline CDR1 SEHNR, CDR2 FQNEAQ (reference sequence). Written as DNA, the CDR3 is TGTGCCAGCAGCTTAGGTCCAGGGCCTGAGCATTTT. It specifies CASSLGPGPEHF.

V usage is TRBV14 and J usage is TRBJ1-2; the match to TRBD1 covers 8 bases. This CDR3 spans 16 amino acids. Germline trimming cut 3 bases from V and 6 bases from J; bases unmatched to any gene: 12. Germline V gene data show CDR1 as SGHDN and CDR2 as FVKESK. The CDR3 DNA reads as TGTGCCAGCAGCCACTTTACCTTACAGGGGGTAGATGGCTACACCTTC. This sequence encodes CASSHFTLQGVDGYTF.

CDR3 DNA: TGTGCCAGCAGGGTATGGGACTACCTATTAGCCAAAAACATTCAGTACTTC. Protein product: CASRVWDYLLAKNIQYF. The chain uses TRBV27 and TRBJ2-4; 7 bases are shared with TRBD2. V lost 6 bases and J lost 0; bases outside the gene matches: 11. Germline V gene sequence: CDR1 MNHEY, CDR2 SMNVEV (reference sequence). The CDR3 is 17 amino acids.

The chain is built from TRBV27 and TRBJ2-3, with 8 bases aligning to TRBD1. The V and J ends lost 5 bases and 1 base, in that order; junction bases with no gene match: 20. Germline CDR1 is MNHEY and CDR2 is SMNVEV (reference sequence). The CDR3 loop spans 20 amino acids. The CDR3 spells CASSPFPGQAKSEGTDTQYF. CDR3 bases: TGTGCCAGCAGTCCCTTTCCGGGACAGGCTAAATCCGAAGGCACAGATACGCAGTATTTT.

This chain joins TRBV5-4 and TRBJ1-1, with D uncertain. The CDR3 loop spans 13 amino acids. V lost 5 bases, J lost 1 base, and 9 bases lay in between. Per the germline V gene, CDR1 is SGHNT and CDR2 is YYREEE (reference sequence). The chain's CDR3 is CASRSGANTEAFF. CDR3 DNA sequence: TGTGCCAGCAGAAGCGGAGCGAACACTGAAGCTTTCTTT.

The V and J genes are TRBV4-1 and TRBJ2-1, with a possible D match to TRBD1 (5 bases). The CDR3 is 14 amino acids. CDR1 MGHRA and CDR2 YSYEKL come from the germline V gene. Trimming removed 2 bases from V and 3 bases from J, with 8 bases in between. The CDR3 coding sequence is TGCGCCAGCAGCCAACCGACAGTCTACAATGAGCAGTTCTTC. Its translation: CASSQPTVYNEQFF.